This T cell receptor (beta chain) was sequenced for a study of blood T cell repertoires in COVID-19. Study-wide background: Sources were T cells, B-cell-depleted T cells, or PBMCs; the material itself was cDNA or gDNA.

CDR3 length: 14 amino acids. From germline, CDR1 is SGHRS and CDR2 YFSETQ. The V end was cut by 2 bases, the J end by 6 bases, with 12 bases between. Recruitment covered under 25 US areas and drew participants whose ages spanned roughly 18 to 90 years. Donors were grouped by their self-reported clinical history. How the authors handled the data: Reference gene primer amplification in the assay estimated nucleated cell counts. This table comes from immunoSEQ multiplex PCR, and its TCRdb copy is limited to in-frame clones, with some not included. That table furnishes V, J and clone size, whereas the DNA furnished D and trimming. The sample includes 400,000 to 550,000 clones, roughly 85% of them seen just once.

The chain joins TRBV5-1 to TRBJ1-5, with D perhaps matching TRBD1 (6 bases). The material sequenced was PBMCs or T cells enriched from blood (not recorded which). This clonotype originated in a woman under 30 with acute COVID-19. CDR3 residues: CASSLQGSGQPQHF. CDR3 sequence (DNA): TGCGCCAGCAGCTTACAGGGAAGTGGTCAGCCCCAGCATTTT.